Sequencing of this T cell receptor beta chain was carried out in a study of blood T cell repertoires in COVID-19. The wider study: COVID-19 samples, acute and convalescent, were from the United States, Italy and Spain.

Using immunoSEQ multiplex PCR, the repertoire was profiled, and TCRdb retains in-frame clones only, with some absent. In the table there are about 300,000 clones, approximately 83% of which are singletons. Trimming took 0 bases from V and 5 from J; bases not matched to a gene: 4. Germline V gives CDR1 MGHRA, CDR2 YSYEKL. CDR3 length: 15 amino acids. Recovered status in Cohort 3 required two negative PCRs, clearance, or symptom resolution. The receptor was isolated from a young man who had recovered from COVID-19. V usage is TRBV4-1 and J usage is TRBJ2-1, with 7 bases matching TRBD2. The sample comprised PBMCs or T cells enriched from blood (not recorded which). CDR3 residues: CASSQERAGNNEQFF. In nucleotides, the CDR3 is TGCGCCAGCAGCCAAGAAAGAGCGGGGAACAATGAGCAGTTCTTC.